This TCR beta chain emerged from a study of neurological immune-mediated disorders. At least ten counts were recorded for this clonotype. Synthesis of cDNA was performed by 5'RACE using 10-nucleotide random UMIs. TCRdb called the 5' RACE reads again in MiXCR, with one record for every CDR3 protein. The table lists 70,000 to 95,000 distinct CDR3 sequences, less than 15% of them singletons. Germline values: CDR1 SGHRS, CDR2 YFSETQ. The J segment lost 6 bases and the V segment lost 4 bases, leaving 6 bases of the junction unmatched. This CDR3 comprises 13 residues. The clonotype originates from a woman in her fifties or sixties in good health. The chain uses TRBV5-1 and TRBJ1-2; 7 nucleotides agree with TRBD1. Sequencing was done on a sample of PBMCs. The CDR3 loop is CASSQGGLDGYTF. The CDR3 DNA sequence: TGCGCCAGCAGCCAAGGGGGCTTGGATGGCTACACCTTC.